The next 3 T cell receptor beta chains were all read from a single sample in a study of blood T cell repertoires in COVID-19. Generated by immunoSEQ multiplex PCR, the TCRdb table keeps only in-frame clones and is missing some. The table includes fewer than 250,000 clones, roughly 90% detected once. Sample: peripheral blood. Receptors were obtained from a woman aged 40 to 50 who had recovered from COVID-19.

The chain uses TRBV6-6 and TRBJ2-2; D is perhaps TRBD2 (6 bases). Trimming stripped 10 bases from V and 5 bases from J, with 17 bases between. Germline CDR1 is MNHNY and CDR2 is SVGAGI (reference sequence). CDR3 length: 14 amino acids. CDR3 region: CATYKRGKTGELFF. CDR3 in DNA: TGTGCCACTTACAAACGGGGGAAGACCGGGGAGCTGTTTTTT.

The chain has TRBV28 and TRBJ2-7, with TRBD2 matching 8 bases. V was pared by 1 base and J by 1 base, with 3 bases of the junction left unmatched. CDR3 length: 15 residues. Germline assignment: CDR1 MDHEN and CDR2 SYDVKM. CDR3: CASSLSGLASYEQYF. The CDR3, as DNA: TGTGCCAGCAGTTTATCCGGACTAGCTTCCTACGAGCAGTACTTC.

The gene calls are TRBV11-3 and TRBJ1-1; D remains unclear. V was pared by 1 base and J by 1 base, with 10 bases between. The CDR3 covers 15 residues. In germline, CDR1 is SGHNT, CDR2 YENEEA. The CDR3: CASSLGAGRNTEAFF. CDR3 nucleotide sequence: TGTGCCAGCAGCTTAGGGGCCGGCAGGAACACTGAAGCTTTCTTT.